The present TCR beta chain was sequenced within a study of post-analysis software for immune sequencing data. Study details: As for disease course, relapsing-remitting, secondary progressive and progressive-relapsing multiple sclerosis were all included. General study points: Samples made in the same batch grouped tightly together by F measure. Significantly lower normalized Chao1 diversity was found in patients with multiple sclerosis relative to controls. Patients showed TRBV5-6, TRBV5-1 and TRBV20-1 among a few TRBV segments more frequent than in controls.

Germline CDR1 is SGHRS and CDR2 is YFSETQ. Trimming left V 3 bases short and J 3 bases short, with 16 bases between. The CDR3 consists of 15 residues. Incorporated into the TCR beta cDNA libraries were unique molecular identifiers, which served to reduce PCR and sequencing biases. The authors obtained some 500,000 cDNA molecules from around 1 to 9.1 million T cells. In TCRdb, the PCR reads were re-called with MiXCR into one record per CDR3 protein. Counted here are about 810,000 distinct CDR3 sequences, 53% occurring once; the ten biggest clones make up around 4.5%. This clonotype turned up a few times. Its specificity is unknown.

The TCR sequence derives from a girl aged 10-17 years with multiple sclerosis. The chain carries TRBV5-1 and TRBJ2-7; perhaps TRBD1 as D (5 bases). Sequenced material: blood. The CDR3 loop is CASSSDRGFDYEQYF. The CDR3 DNA reads as TGCGCCAGCAGCTCCGACAGAGGATTTGACTACGAGCAGTACTTC.